This T cell receptor (beta chain) was sequenced for a study of CD8 T cells in ankylosing spondylitis. General study findings and limits: Made up of 7 to 9 highly homologous variants, a TCR beta motif appeared characteristic of ankylosing spondylitis blood.

About this clonotype itself: What it binds is not known.

The CDR3 runs to 12 residues. Looked up from germline, CDR1 is GTSNPN and CDR2 is SVGIG (reference sequence). The ends lost 2 bases at V and 12 bases at J; junction bases unmatched: 10. TCRdb re-called the 5' RACE reads through MiXCR, storing one row per CDR3 protein. The sample shows 350,000 to 450,000 distinct CDR3 sequences, roughly 25% of them seen only once. The chain links TRBV30 to TRBJ2-7; 7 nucleotides agree with TRBD1. The TCR was taken from a male donor with ankylosing spondylitis. Sequenced material: blood, either unsorted or a sorted T cell fraction (not recorded which). The CDR3 DNA is TGTGCCTGGAGTCTAGACGGGACAGTTTTGTACTTC. Translating gives CAWSLDGTVLYF.